The rows below give T cell receptor beta chains drawn from one sample of a study of blood T cells in healthy people across ages. TCRdb recomputed calls from the 5' RACE reads with MiXCR, one row per CDR3 protein. This sample carries 600,000 to 850,000 distinct CDR3 sequences, roughly 25% of them seen once, and the ten largest clones take more than 8.5%. These data were also reused for a study on T cells of mothers and their children.

The sequencing input was blood. The receptors shown here come from a boy aged 5-17 years in good health. Both conserved end residues are part of each CDR3. Each record gives: CDR3 protein, CDR3 DNA, D gene, V gene, J gene, clone size. D genes are given only for firm matches. For some rows the clone size is stated as once, few or many, or as a class when expanded; others skip it.

CDR3 protein: CSAIREDEKLFF
CDR3 DNA: TGCAGTGCTATACGGGAGGATGAAAAACTGTTTTTT
D gene: -
V gene: TRBV20-1
J gene: TRBJ1-4
clone size: few

CDR3 protein: CASSRGTPETYGYTF
CDR3 DNA: TGTGCCAGCAGCCGGGGGACACCGGAGACGTATGGCTACACCTTC
D gene: -
V gene: TRBV3-1
J gene: TRBJ1-2
clone size: -

CDR3 protein: CASSYGGAGGETQYF
CDR3 DNA: TGTGCCAGCAGTTACGGTGGGGCGGGTGGAGAGACCCAGTACTTC
D gene: -
V gene: TRBV6-5
J gene: TRBJ2-5
clone size: -

CDR3 protein: CSAASGSYYNEQFF
CDR3 DNA: TGCAGTGCTGCTAGCGGAAGCTACTACAATGAGCAGTTCTTC
D gene: TRBD2
V gene: TRBV20-1
J gene: TRBJ2-1
clone size: -

CDR3 protein: CSASAGEPYEQYF
CDR3 DNA: TGCAGTGCTAGCGCGGGAGAACCCTACGAGCAGTACTTC
D gene: TRBD2
V gene: TRBV20-1
J gene: TRBJ2-7
clone size: many

CDR3 protein: CASSLKDRGTGYTF
CDR3 DNA: TGTGCCAGCAGCTTAAAAGACAGGGGAACAGGCTACACCTTC
D gene: TRBD1
V gene: TRBV7-9
J gene: TRBJ1-2
clone size: few

CDR3 protein: CASSLDVSHGGQFF
CDR3 DNA: TGTGCCAGCAGCTTAGATGTCAGCCACGGGGGGCAGTTCTTC
D gene: -
V gene: TRBV7-9
J gene: TRBJ2-1
clone size: -

CDR3 protein: CASGLGGNEQFF
CDR3 DNA: TGTGCCAGCGGCCTGGGAGGGAATGAGCAGTTCTTC
D gene: TRBD2
V gene: TRBV28
J gene: TRBJ2-1
clone size: -

CDR3 protein: CASSHVTGTRNSPLHF
CDR3 DNA: TGTGCCAGCAGCCACGTCACCGGGACAAGGAATTCACCCCTCCACTTT
D gene: -
V gene: TRBV3-1
J gene: TRBJ1-6
clone size: -

CDR3 protein: CASSEREAGETQYF
CDR3 DNA: TGTGCCAGCAGCGAGCGGGAGGCCGGGGAGACCCAGTACTTC
D gene: TRBD2
V gene: TRBV9
J gene: TRBJ2-5
clone size: few

CDR3 protein: CAIRGSTDTQYF
CDR3 DNA: TGTGCCATCAGAGGGAGCACAGATACGCAGTATTTT
D gene: -
V gene: TRBV6-6
J gene: TRBJ2-3
clone size: few

CDR3 protein: CASSPVGSGNTEAFF
CDR3 DNA: TGCGCCAGCAGCCCCGTTGGGTCTGGGAACACTGAAGCTTTCTTT
D gene: -
V gene: TRBV4-3
J gene: TRBJ1-1
clone size: -

CDR3 protein: CASSSPAEGFREQYF
CDR3 DNA: TGTGCCAGCAGTTCCCCAGCGGAGGGGTTTCGCGAGCAGTACTTC
D gene: -
V gene: TRBV28
J gene: TRBJ2-7
clone size: few

CDR3 protein: CASSEVWPGTTQETQYF
CDR3 DNA: TGTGCCAGCAGTGAAGTATGGCCTGGGACTACCCAAGAGACCCAGTACTTC
D gene: TRBD2
V gene: TRBV25-1
J gene: TRBJ2-5
clone size: -

CDR3 protein: CSAQPSQGAGYGYTF
CDR3 DNA: TGCAGTGCTCAACCATCACAGGGGGCCGGCTATGGCTACACCTTC
D gene: TRBD1
V gene: TRBV20-1
J gene: TRBJ1-2
clone size: -

CDR3 protein: CASSQESSQGSPSYEQYF
CDR3 DNA: TGTGCCAGCAGCCAAGAGTCGTCGCAGGGGTCCCCCTCCTACGAGCAGTACTTC
D gene: -
V gene: TRBV3-1
J gene: TRBJ2-7
clone size: few

CDR3 protein: CASSQDRGSGGYTF
CDR3 DNA: TGCGCCAGCAGCCAAGATCGCGGGAGTGGAGGCTACACCTTC
D gene: -
V gene: TRBV4-3
J gene: TRBJ1-2
clone size: -

CDR3 protein: CASSYGTPYNEQFF
CDR3 DNA: TGTGCCAGCAGTTACGGGACACCCTACAATGAGCAGTTCTTC
D gene: -
V gene: TRBV6-2/TRBV6-3
J gene: TRBJ2-1
clone size: -

CDR3 protein: CASSTTSGSHEQYF
CDR3 DNA: TGTGCCAGCTCAACTACTAGCGGGAGTCACGAGCAGTACTTC
D gene: TRBD2
V gene: TRBV18
J gene: TRBJ2-7
clone size: few

CDR3 protein: CASSQDLEGIGETQYF
CDR3 DNA: TGTGCCAGCAGCCAAGATCTGGAGGGAATCGGGGAGACCCAGTACTTC
D gene: -
V gene: TRBV3-1
J gene: TRBJ2-5
clone size: once

CDR3 protein: CASRPGQGVLEQFF
CDR3 DNA: TGTGCCAGCAGACCGGGACAGGGGGTCCTTGAGCAGTTCTTC
D gene: TRBD1
V gene: TRBV7-9
J gene: TRBJ2-1
clone size: -

CDR3 protein: CASSLAGISNQPQHF
CDR3 DNA: TGTGCCAGCAGTTTGGCAGGGATTAGCAATCAGCCCCAGCATTTT
D gene: -
V gene: TRBV28
J gene: TRBJ1-5
clone size: -

CDR3 protein: CSVEGISGSSYNEQFF
CDR3 DNA: TGCAGCGTCGAAGGTATTAGCGGAAGCTCCTACAATGAGCAGTTCTTC
D gene: -
V gene: TRBV29-1
J gene: TRBJ2-1
clone size: few

CDR3 protein: CASSPGQGFTGELFF
CDR3 DNA: TGCGCCAGCAGCCCAGGACAGGGTTTTACCGGGGAGCTGTTTTTT
D gene: TRBD1
V gene: TRBV4-3
J gene: TRBJ2-2
clone size: -

CDR3 protein: CASSLVQATNEKLFF
CDR3 DNA: TGCGCCAGCAGCTTGGTTCAGGCAACTAATGAAAAACTGTTTTTT
D gene: -
V gene: TRBV5-1
J gene: TRBJ1-4
clone size: -

CDR3 protein: CASSLFGNTEAFF
CDR3 DNA: TGTGCCAGCAGTTTATTCGGGAACACTGAAGCTTTCTTT
D gene: -
V gene: TRBV28
J gene: TRBJ1-1
clone size: few

CDR3 protein: CASSYGPGQATEAFF
CDR3 DNA: TGTGCCAGCAGCTACGGACCGGGACAGGCCACTGAAGCTTTCTTT
D gene: TRBD1
V gene: TRBV6-2/TRBV6-3
J gene: TRBJ1-1
clone size: -

CDR3 protein: CSADRGYGYTF
CDR3 DNA: TGCAGCGCTGACAGGGGATATGGCTACACCTTC
D gene: TRBD1
V gene: TRBV29-1
J gene: TRBJ1-2
clone size: few

CDR3 protein: CSAQTISVNTGELFF
CDR3 DNA: TGCAGCGCTCAAACTATAAGCGTAAACACCGGGGAGCTGTTTTTT
D gene: -
V gene: TRBV29-1
J gene: TRBJ2-2
clone size: few

CDR3 protein: CASSLEGLAGDNEQFF
CDR3 DNA: TGCGCCAGCAGCTTGGAGGGACTAGCGGGGGACAATGAGCAGTTCTTC
D gene: TRBD2
V gene: TRBV5-1
J gene: TRBJ2-1
clone size: few

CDR3 protein: CATSGVFTGELFF
CDR3 DNA: TGTGCCACCAGTGGTGTATTCACCGGGGAGCTGTTTTTT
D gene: -
V gene: TRBV24-1
J gene: TRBJ2-2
clone size: -

CDR3 protein: CSVEALAGETQYF
CDR3 DNA: TGCAGCGTTGAAGCCCTAGCGGGGGAGACCCAGTACTTC
D gene: TRBD2
V gene: TRBV29-1
J gene: TRBJ2-5
clone size: few

CDR3 protein: CASSIVAGSNEKLFF
CDR3 DNA: TGTGCCAGTAGTATAGTCGCGGGATCTAATGAAAAACTGTTTTTT
D gene: -
V gene: TRBV19
J gene: TRBJ1-4
clone size: few

CDR3 protein: CASSQDIAEETQYF
CDR3 DNA: TGTGCCAGCAGCCAAGATATTGCCGAAGAGACCCAGTACTTC
D gene: -
V gene: TRBV4-2
J gene: TRBJ2-5
clone size: few

CDR3 protein: CASSSGTLRYEQYF
CDR3 DNA: TGTGCCAGCAGCTCCGGGACCCTGAGGTACGAGCAGTACTTC
D gene: -
V gene: TRBV28
J gene: TRBJ2-7
clone size: -

CDR3 protein: CASSLAGGLFF
CDR3 DNA: TGTGCCAGCAGCTTAGCGGGAGGGCTGTTCTTC
D gene: TRBD2
V gene: TRBV7-2
J gene: TRBJ2-1
clone size: few

CDR3 protein: CASSFFATGNYGYTF
CDR3 DNA: TGCGCCAGCAGCTTCTTCGCCACGGGTAACTATGGCTACACCTTC
D gene: -
V gene: TRBV5-1
J gene: TRBJ1-2
clone size: -

CDR3 protein: CASSPSDGTSYEQYF
CDR3 DNA: TGTGCCAGCAGTCCCTCCGACGGGACCTCCTACGAGCAGTACTTC
D gene: -
V gene: TRBV25-1
J gene: TRBJ2-7
clone size: -

CDR3 protein: CASSQTDGGREGGYTF
CDR3 DNA: TGTGCCAGCAGTCAAACCGACGGGGGCCGGGAAGGTGGCTACACCTTC
D gene: -
V gene: TRBV28
J gene: TRBJ1-2
clone size: -

CDR3 protein: CSADGPLAGSNEQFF
CDR3 DNA: TGCAGTGCCGACGGGCCACTAGCGGGGAGCAATGAGCAGTTCTTC
D gene: TRBD2
V gene: TRBV20-1
J gene: TRBJ2-1
clone size: few

CDR3 protein: CASSSPGTSSYNEQFF
CDR3 DNA: TGTGCCAGCAGCTCTCCCGGGACTAGCTCCTACAATGAGCAGTTCTTC
D gene: TRBD2
V gene: TRBV7-9
J gene: TRBJ2-1
clone size: many

CDR3 protein: CASKLYGNGNTIYF
CDR3 DNA: TGTGCCAGCAAACTTTACGGGAACGGAAACACCATATATTTT
D gene: -
V gene: TRBV13
J gene: TRBJ1-3
clone size: few

CDR3 protein: CASSPPGPPYEQYF
CDR3 DNA: TGTGCCAGCAGTCCTCCGGGACCACCCTACGAGCAGTACTTC
D gene: -
V gene: TRBV28
J gene: TRBJ2-7
clone size: -

CDR3 protein: CASSFSPGTVGELFF
CDR3 DNA: TGCGCCAGCAGCTTCAGTCCCGGGACAGTCGGGGAGCTGTTTTTT
D gene: TRBD1
V gene: TRBV5-1
J gene: TRBJ2-2
clone size: few

CDR3 protein: CASSQTGVGNEQFF
CDR3 DNA: TGCGCCAGCAGCCAGACAGGGGTGGGTAATGAGCAGTTCTTC
D gene: TRBD1
V gene: TRBV4-3
J gene: TRBJ2-1
clone size: few

CDR3 protein: CSVEDHSAGFYEQYF
CDR3 DNA: TGCAGCGTTGAAGATCATTCAGCTGGGTTCTACGAGCAGTACTTC
D gene: -
V gene: TRBV29-1
J gene: TRBJ2-7
clone size: -

CDR3 protein: CSVVPQNTGELFF
CDR3 DNA: TGCAGCGTTGTCCCTCAGAACACCGGGGAGCTGTTTTTT
D gene: -
V gene: TRBV29-1
J gene: TRBJ2-2
clone size: -

CDR3 protein: CAIREGEGSEAFF
CDR3 DNA: TGTGCCATCAGGGAAGGGGAAGGCTCTGAAGCTTTCTTT
D gene: -
V gene: TRBV10-3
J gene: TRBJ1-1
clone size: few

CDR3 protein: CASNGYEQYF
CDR3 DNA: TGTGCCAGCAATGGATACGAGCAGTACTTC
D gene: -
V gene: TRBV6-1
J gene: TRBJ2-7
clone size: -